One and the same sample provided the 6 T cell receptor beta chains below, sequenced in a study of blood T cell repertoires in COVID-19 (dated by TCRdb to about 2020). The method behind the library was the immunoSEQ multiplex PCR assay. TCRdb stores this immuneACCESS table with in-frame sequences only. Part of the clones is absent; in the studies checked, under half of the shortfall reflects unresolved V genes, and no reason is known for the rest. In this sample the table shows 75,000 to 80,000 clones, 88% of which occur a single time. Together, the top ten hold approximately 9.7% of the sample. Sequencing was performed on peripheral blood. These receptors came from a human donor in a cohort sampled during active COVID-19.

The chain carries TRBV6-5 and TRBJ2-1; D gene ambiguous. The germline V gene encodes CDR1 MNHEY and CDR2 SVGAGI. This CDR3 region has 12 residues. Between the trimmed V and J ends, which lost 4 bases and 4 bases, there was a span of 5 bases. The chain's CDR3 is CASSSRYNEQFF. As DNA, the CDR3 is TGTGCCAGCAGTTCGAGATACAATGAGCAGTTCTTC.

V and J are TRBV6-4 and TRBJ1-2; D is uncertain. The CDR3 covers 13 residues. Between the trimmed V and J ends, which lost 3 bases and 2 bases, there was a span of 7 bases. Germline values: CDR1 MRHNA, CDR2 SNTAGT. The CDR3 region has the DNA TGTGCCAGCAGTGAGAGCAGGAACTATGGCTACACCTTC. It translates to CASSESRNYGYTF.

The chain employs TRBV30 and TRBJ1-6, with D unclear. V was pared by 0 bases and J by 10 bases, with 10 bases between. The germline V gene encodes CDR1 GTSNPN and CDR2 SVGIG (reference sequence). This CDR3 is built from 13 residues. The CDR3 bases are TGTGCCTGGAGTGTACACCTAGTCTCACCCCTCCACTTT. Protein product: CAWSVHLVSPLHF. Full variable domain (missing parts from reference TRBV30 and TRBJ1-6): SQTIHQWPATLVQPVGSPLSLECTVEGTSNPNLYWYRQAAGRGLQLLFYSVGIGQISSEVPQNLSASRPQDRQFILSSKKLLLSDSGFYLCAWSVHLVSPLHFGNGTRLTVT.

V is TRBV2 and J is TRBJ1-1, with D perhaps TRBD1 (6 bases). CDR1 is SNHLY and CDR2 is FYNNEI in the germline V gene. This CDR3 contains 15 residues. Trimming left V 4 bases short and J 1 base short, with 13 bases between. In DNA form, the CDR3 reads TGTGCCAGCAGTGCGACCCGGACAGAGAACACTGAAGCTTTCTTT. It is translated as CASSATRTENTEAFF.

The genes are TRBV6-4 and TRBJ2-1, with TRBD2 matching over 7 bases. This CDR3 has 14 residues. Per germline, CDR1 MRHNA and CDR2 SNTAGT. J was trimmed by 6 bases and V by 3 bases; bases with no gene match: 5. CDR3 bases: TGTGCCAGCAGTGAGATGGGAGGGTCCAATGAGCAGTTCTTC. Translating it yields CASSEMGGSNEQFF.

The chain carries TRBV19 and TRBJ2-4; D remains ambiguous. This CDR3 contains 13 residues. Looked up from germline, CDR1 is LNHDA and CDR2 is SQIVND (reference sequence). The germline V and J ends were trimmed by 5 bases and 0 bases, with 5 bases remaining between them. For the CDR3, the DNA is TGTGCCAGTAGTGTTAAAGCCAAAAACATTCAGTACTTC. Amino acid sequence: CASSVKAKNIQYF.